One and the same sample provided the 7 T cell receptor beta chains below, sequenced in a study of cytomegalovirus exposure and HLA in healthy donors. Assay used: immunoSEQ multiplex PCR; TCRdb lists only in-frame clones, some missing. Of over 150,000 clones in the sample, 75% to 90% were seen once. The material sequenced was PBMCs. All receptors come from a woman in her late teens or twenties in good health and CMV-seronegative.

V gene TRBV15 combines with J gene TRBJ1-5, with 7 bases fitting TRBD1. Trimming cost V 5 bases and J 0 bases; bases outside gene matches: 4. This CDR3 contains 15 residues. CDR1 and CDR2 (germline): LNHNV, YYDKDF (reference sequence). The CDR3 reads CATSDGQVSNQPQHF. As DNA, the CDR3 is TGTGCCACCAGCGACGGACAGGTTAGCAATCAGCCCCAGCATTTT.

The chain couples TRBV6-1 to TRBJ2-7; the match to TRBD1 covers 7 bases. Losses at the gene ends were 5 bases for V and 4 bases for J; bases not matched to a gene: 11. CDR1 MNHNS and CDR2 SASEGT come from the germline V gene. The CDR3 loop spans 15 amino acids. CDR3 coding DNA: TGTGCCAGCAGTCGAACCCCGGACAGGCAATACGAGCAGTACTTC. This sequence encodes CASSRTPDRQYEQYF.

This chain links TRBV18 with TRBJ2-7; 8 bases are a match to TRBD1. The CDR3 is made up of 13 amino acids. Trimming cost V 3 bases and J 13 bases; bases outside gene matches: 11. Germline lookup yields CDR1 KGHSH and CDR2 LQKENI. As DNA, the CDR3 is TGTGCCAGCTCACCGATAGACTCGGGACAGGTCTACTTC. Amino acid sequence: CASSPIDSGQVYF.

This chain joins TRBV7-9 and TRBJ2-7; 10 nucleotides match TRBD2. This CDR3 has 18 amino acids. With V trimmed by 1 base and J by 8 bases, 17 bases remained unmatched. From germline, CDR1 is SEHNR and CDR2 FQNEAQ (reference sequence). CDR3 coding DNA: TGTGCCAGCAGCTTAGGCCAGGGGGACCTAGCGGGAGTAAGTAAGCAGTACTTC. Protein: CASSLGQGDLAGVSKQYF.

This chain connects TRBV18 to TRBJ2-5; no clear D. The V end lost 0 bases, the J end lost 6 bases, and 17 bases lay between the germline ends. This CDR3 spans 16 amino acids. The V gene's germline CDR1 is KGHSH and CDR2 LQKENI. CDR3 sequence (DNA): TGTGCCAGCTCACCACCTAAGTCAGGAATTCGGCAGACCCAGTACTTC. Translation: CASSPPKSGIRQTQYF.

As DNA, the CDR3 is TGTGCCAGCAGCGAGGGTCTAGCGGGAGTCTTGGTGGGTGAGCAGTTCTTC. Translating it yields CASSEGLAGVLVGEQFF. V is TRBV9 and J is TRBJ2-1; 10 nucleotides match TRBD2. Looked up from germline, CDR1 is SGDLS and CDR2 is YYNGEE. V trimming: 3 bases; J trimming: 9 bases; junction bases outside the gene matches: 15. This CDR3 has 17 amino acids. The variable domain in full, completed from reference TRBV9 and TRBJ2-1, reads DSGVTQTPKHLITATGQRVTLRCSPRSGDLSVYWYQQSLDQGLQFLIQYYNGEERAKGNILERFSAQQFPDLHSELNLSSLELGDSALYFCASSEGLAGVLVGEQFFGPGTRLTVL.

This chain joins TRBV18 and TRBJ2-7, with TRBD1 matching 8 bases. Trimming cost V 2 bases and J 3 bases; bases outside gene matches: 6. CDR1 is KGHSH, CDR2 LQKENI, per germline. The CDR3 spans 15 residues. The CDR3 here is CASSPTTGGYYEQYF. DNA for the CDR3: TGTGCCAGCTCACCAACCACAGGGGGATACTACGAGCAGTACTTC.